These 9 T cell receptor beta chains share one sample of origin, sequenced in a study of tumor and adjacent non-tumor tissue in lung cancer. This sample's RNA came from whole unsorted tissue. The library came from three nested PCR rounds adapted from ARM-PCR protocols. TCRdb fed the multiplex PCR reads into MiXCR, producing one record per CDR3 protein. The table lists roughly 120,000 distinct CDR3 sequences, about 75% of them singletons. The sample comprised lung tumor tissue. These receptors all stem from a woman in her sixties with non-small cell lung cancer.

In regard to this clonotype: This sequence may be a read error, since a much larger clone differs from it by one base. This sequence joins TRBV14 and TRBJ2-7; D unclear. The germline gives CDR1 SGHDN, CDR2 FVKESK. The CDR3 runs 13 residues. CDR3 sequence reads: CASSPINLYDQYF. The CDR3 DNA reads TGTGCCAGCAGCCCCATAAACCTCTACGATCAGTACTTC.

As regards this clonotype: This clone may be a read error of a much larger clone one base away. The rearrangement joins TRBV5-5 to TRBJ1-4; D is uncertain. CDR3 length: 16 amino acids. The V gene's germline CDR1 is SGHKS and CDR2 YYEKEE (reference sequence). CDR3 region: CASGLGPSLTNEKLFF. DNA for the CDR3: TGTGCCAGCGGCTTGGGTCCGTCCTTAACTAATGAAAAACTGTTTTTT.

This CDR3 is CASSSGLLLETQYF. CDR3 DNA sequence: TGTGCCAGCAGCTCCGGACTGCTTCTAGAGACCCAGTACTTC. The rearrangement uses TRBV11-3 and TRBJ2-5; D possibly corresponds to TRBD2 (5 bases). From germline, CDR1 is SGHNT and CDR2 YENEEA. V was trimmed by 4 bases and J by 4 bases, leaving 13 bases between them. The CDR3 loop spans 14 amino acids.

The rearrangement uses TRBV18 and TRBJ2-7; 10 nucleotides match TRBD1. CDR1 KGHSH and CDR2 LQKENI come from the germline V gene. Trimming at V came to 3 bases and at J to 3 bases, leaving 5 bases not matched to a gene. This CDR3 has 15 residues. The CDR3 nucleotides are TGTGCCAGCTCACCCCCGGGACAGGGGTTCTACGAGCAGTACTTC. Protein sequence: CASSPPGQGFYEQYF.

A note on this clonotype: Just one base apart from a much larger clone, this may be a read error. The V call is TRBV20-1, the J call TRBJ2-2; D remains ambiguous. The CDR3 totals 13 residues. From germline, CDR1 is DFQATT and CDR2 SNEGSKA (reference sequence). Trimming pared 2 bases from V and 6 bases from J, leaving 10 bases between. CDR3 DNA sequence: TGCAGTGCTAGATATAGAATCGCCGGGGAGCTGTTTTTT. This translates into CSARYRIAGELFF.

A few counts support this clonotype. The CDR3 loop reads CASSFQRADTQYF. The CDR3 region has the DNA TGCGCCAGCAGCTTTCAACGAGCAGATACGCAGTATTTT. The chain links TRBV4-1 to TRBJ2-3; D unclear. CDR1 and CDR2 from the germline V gene are MGHRA and YSYEKL. V dropped 5 bases and J dropped 4 bases, with 10 bases sitting between them. The CDR3 runs 13 residues.

Details on this clonotype: Lacking the conserved final phenylalanine or tryptophan, this CDR3 likely reflects a read error. The chain links TRBV20-1 to TRBJ2-5, with a possible D match to TRBD2 (6 bases). Germline CDR1 and CDR2: DFQATT and SNEGSKA (reference sequence). The CDR3 contains 12 residues. Trimming took 8 bases from V and 7 from J, leaving 17 bases between them. For the CDR3, the DNA is TGCAGTACTAAAGATCTCGGGGGGACCCAGTACATC. This sequence encodes CSTKDLGGTQYI.

Notes on this clonotype: At one boundary the junction diverges from the germline segment, which might be a read error. This chain joins TRBV11-2 and TRBJ2-1; 8 bases agree with TRBD2. The CDR3 runs to 19 residues. Germline lookup yields CDR1 SGHAT and CDR2 FQNNGV. As DNA, the CDR3 is TGTGCCAGCAACTTAGGGAGTGGGGTAGCGGGGCAGAAGTCCAATGAGCAGTTCTTC. It specifies CASNLGSGVAGQKSNEQFF.

A note on this clonotype: A much larger clone differs by one base, so this may be a read error. This rearrangement joins TRBV20-1 to TRBJ2-3, with 11 positions matching TRBD2. CDR3 length equals 14 residues. CDR1 is DFQATT and CDR2 is SNEGSKA in the germline V gene (reference sequence). Here the CDR3 reads CSALAGGVADMQYF. For the CDR3, the DNA is TGCAGTGCTTTAGCGGGGGGGGTTGCAGATATGCAGTATTTT.